The 32 T cell receptor beta chains given below trace back to one sample, sequenced in a study of blood T cell repertoires in COVID-19. The repertoire was sequenced with immunoSEQ multiplex PCR; TCRdb's copy has only in-frame clones and lacks some. Here the sample spans 170,000 or so clones, more than 85% being singletons. The specimen sequenced was PBMCs or T cells enriched from blood (not recorded which). These receptors came from a woman between 50 and 59 years old who had recovered from COVID-19.

This clone was observed a single time. The chain employs TRBV5-1 and TRBJ2-3; D is undetermined. There are 15 residues in the CDR3. Trimming stripped 0 bases from V and 4 bases from J, with 12 bases between. Germline CDR1 and CDR2: SGHRS and YFSETQ. CDR3 residues: CASSLEWRPADTQYF. DNA of the CDR3: TGCGCCAGCAGCTTGGAGTGGCGGCCCGCAGATACGCAGTATTTT. The variable domain in full, with the rest retrieved from reference TRBV5-1 and TRBJ2-3, is KAGVTQTPRYLIKTRGQQVTLSCSPISGHRSVSWYQQTPGQGLQFLFEYFSETQRNKGNFPGRFSGRQFSNSRSEMNVSTLELGDSALYLCASSLEWRPADTQYFGPGTRLTVL.

The chain employs TRBV6-2 or TRBV6-3 and TRBJ2-1; 13 bases are shared with TRBD2. Losses at the gene ends were 0 bases for V and 7 bases for J; bases not matched to a gene: 3. This CDR3 region has 16 residues. From germline, CDR1 is MNHEY and CDR2 SVGEGT. This CDR3 is CASSYSTSGRYNEQFF. CDR3 nucleotides: TGTGCCAGCAGTTACTCGACTAGCGGGAGGTATAATGAGCAGTTCTTC.

The CDR3, as DNA: TGTGCCAGCAGCTTTTCACTCATCTCCGCCTACAATGAGCAGTTCTTC. It translates to CASSFSLISAYNEQFF. The chain combines TRBV5-5 with TRBJ2-1; D gene ambiguous. The CDR3 runs 16 residues. CDR1 SGHKS and CDR2 YYEKEE come from the germline V gene (reference sequence). V was cut by 2 bases and J by 2 bases, with 14 bases left in between.

This clone appeared once. The CDR3 DNA follows: TGTGCCAGCAGCTATCGACCCGGACATGGGAGGGGGGAGCTGTTTTTT. Translated, it gives CASSYRPGHGRGELFF. The V gene is TRBV6-2 or TRBV6-3, the J gene TRBJ2-2, with D possibly being TRBD2 (6 bases). Trimming left V 6 bases short and J 8 bases short, with 22 bases between. Germline V gives CDR1 MNHEY, CDR2 SVGEGT. This CDR3 has 16 residues.

This chain uses TRBV19 with TRBJ1-2; D ambiguous. V gave up 2 bases and J gave up 0 bases, with 7 bases separating them. Per the germline V gene, CDR1 is LNHDA and CDR2 is SQIVND (reference sequence). This CDR3 comprises 14 residues. In DNA, the CDR3 is TGTGCCAGTAGTATACAGGCATCTAACTATGGCTACACCTTC. This sequence encodes CASSIQASNYGYTF.

The chain is built from TRBV28 and TRBJ2-1; 10 nucleotides line up with TRBD2. Germline V CDR1 and CDR2: MDHEN, SYDVKM. The CDR3 is 14 amino acids. The V and J ends lost 6 bases and 8 bases, in that order; junction bases with no gene match: 7. For the CDR3, the DNA is TGTGCCAGCAGCTCTAGCGGGAGTTTCCATGAGCAGTTCTTC. Translated: CASSSSGSFHEQFF.

The chain uses TRBV5-1 and TRBJ2-1; maybe TRBD2 (5 bases). Germline lookup yields CDR1 SGHRS and CDR2 YFSETQ. Deletions cut 2 bases from V and 5 bases from J, with 11 bases between. This CDR3 is 14 amino acids long. CDR3 sequence (DNA): TGCGCCAGCAGCTTTTGGCGGGCCCACAATGAGCAGTTCTTC. Translation: CASSFWRAHNEQFF. The full variable domain, with the rest looked up from reference TRBV5-1 and TRBJ2-1, is KAGVTQTPRYLIKTRGQQVTLSCSPISGHRSVSWYQQTPGQGLQFLFEYFSETQRNKGNFPGRFSGRQFSNSRSEMNVSTLELGDSALYLCASSFWRAHNEQFFGPGTRLTVL.

This chain uses TRBV28 with TRBJ1-2; 12 bases agree with TRBD1. Germline CDR1 MDHEN, CDR2 SYDVKM. The CDR3 spans 16 residues. The ends lost 3 bases at V and 2 bases at J; junction bases unmatched: 4. The chain's CDR3 is CASSLGDRGLNYGYTF. CDR3 DNA sequence: TGTGCCAGCAGTTTGGGGGACAGGGGGCTGAACTATGGCTACACCTTC.

V usage is TRBV11-2 and J usage is TRBJ1-5; D is possibly TRBD1 (5 bases). This CDR3 has 14 amino acids. Germline CDR1 and CDR2: SGHAT and FQNNGV. V dropped 1 base and J dropped 6 bases, with 10 bases sitting between them. CDR3: CASSLAPGVQPQHF. DNA of the CDR3: TGTGCCAGCAGCTTAGCCCCGGGGGTTCAGCCCCAGCATTTT.

The chain is built from TRBV19 and TRBJ1-1; 7 bases line up with TRBD1. The CDR3 covers 14 residues. Germline V CDR1 and CDR2: LNHDA, SQIVND (reference sequence). With 5 bases clipped from V and 3 bases from J, the junction kept 6 bases outside the gene matches. The CDR3 spells CASSAQGTYTEAFF. CDR3 nucleotide sequence: TGTGCCAGTAGTGCACAGGGGACTTACACTGAAGCTTTCTTT.

The CDR3 region has the DNA TGTGCCAGCAGTTTTGTGGGGGCCGATTCACCCCTCCACTTT. Protein sequence: CASSFVGADSPLHF. This chain joins TRBV27 and TRBJ1-6; maybe TRBD1 (6 bases). The V gene lost 3 bases and the J gene lost 8 bases, with 11 bases spanning the gap. In germline, CDR1 is MNHEY, CDR2 SMNVEV (reference sequence). CDR3 length: 14 residues.

V is TRBV28 and J is TRBJ2-7; D perhaps matches TRBD2 (5 bases). V lost 3 bases to trimming and J lost 6 bases, with 9 bases between them. Looked up from germline, CDR1 is MDHEN and CDR2 is SYDVKM. This CDR3 comprises 12 residues. The CDR3 DNA follows: TGTGCCAGCAGTTTTTCGAGGGTCGAGCAGTACTTC. As protein: CASSFSRVEQYF.

The gene calls are TRBV29-1 and TRBJ1-2; D might be TRBD1 (5 bases). The CDR3 is 12 residues long. Germline V lookup: CDR1 SQVTM, CDR2 ANQGSEA. V dropped 4 bases and J dropped 7 bases, with 13 bases sitting between them. The CDR3 here is CSVVPAGFGYTF. CDR3 coding DNA: TGCAGCGTTGTACCGGCAGGGTTTGGCTACACCTTC.

A few counts support this clone. The chain joins TRBV11-2 to TRBJ2-3, with 8 bases lining up with TRBD1. Trimming took 3 bases from V and 2 from J; bases not matched to a gene: 7. CDR1 and CDR2 from the germline V gene are SGHAT and FQNNGV. The CDR3 consists of 16 residues. In nucleotides, the CDR3 is TGTGCCAGCAGCTTCACAGGGGGGAAATTCACAGATACGCAGTATTTT. Residues: CASSFTGGKFTDTQYF. Full variable domain (rest looked up from reference TRBV11-2 and TRBJ2-3): EAGVAQSPRYKIIEKRQSVAFWCNPISGHATLYWYQQILGQGPKLLIQFQNNGVVDDSQLPKDRFSAERLKGVDSTLKIQPAKLEDSAVYLCASSFTGGKFTDTQYFGPGTRLTVL.

The sample holds a few counts of this clone. In nucleotides, the CDR3 is TGTGCCAGCAGCTCGAGTTCTGGAAACACCATATATTTT. Translation gives CASSSSSGNTIYF. The chain carries TRBV7-9 and TRBJ1-3, with no clear D. Germline V CDR1 and CDR2: SEHNR, FQNEAQ (reference sequence). Trimming shortened V by 4 bases and J by 1 base, and 5 bases separated the two germline ends. This CDR3 contains 13 residues.

V is TRBV28 and J is TRBJ2-7; TRBD1 is a possible D gene (5 bases). V gave up 6 bases and J gave up 2 bases, with 23 bases separating them. The germline gives CDR1 MDHEN, CDR2 SYDVKM. This CDR3 is built from 17 residues. The CDR3 loop reads CASSPLLGLGKTYEQYF. The CDR3 DNA reads as TGTGCCAGCAGCCCCCTACTGGGGCTAGGCAAAACCTACGAGCAGTACTTC.

The chain employs TRBV6-2 or TRBV6-3 and TRBJ1-2; 10 positions agree with TRBD1. CDR3 length equals 14 residues. Germline V lookup: CDR1 MNHEY, CDR2 SVGEGT. V gave up 5 bases and J gave up 8 bases; unmatched junction bases: 8. This CDR3 reads CASSRDRGTRGYTF. CDR3 DNA: TGTGCCAGCAGTCGGGACAGGGGAACGCGCGGCTACACCTTC.

The rearrangement uses TRBV15 and TRBJ1-4, with 7 bases matching TRBD1. V shed 5 bases, J shed 4 bases, and the junction held 10 bases outside the gene matches. The CDR3 sequence is 16 residues long. The germline gives CDR1 LNHNV, CDR2 YYDKDF (reference sequence). DNA of the CDR3: TGTGCCACCAGCGCACGAAGGGACAGTTATAATGAAAAACTGTTTTTT. The encoded protein is CATSARRDSYNEKLFF.

The chain links TRBV5-1 to TRBJ2-1, with 10 bases that match TRBD1. The germline gives CDR1 SGHRS, CDR2 YFSETQ. After removal of 2 bases from V and 6 bases from J, the junction contained 2 bases not matched to a gene. CDR3 length: 14 amino acids. The CDR3 region is CASSFGTGVNEQFF. CDR3 nucleotide sequence: TGCGCCAGCAGCTTCGGGACAGGGGTCAATGAGCAGTTCTTC. Variable domain in full (rest from reference TRBV5-1 and TRBJ2-1): KAGVTQTPRYLIKTRGQQVTLSCSPISGHRSVSWYQQTPGQGLQFLFEYFSETQRNKGNFPGRFSGRQFSNSRSEMNVSTLELGDSALYLCASSFGTGVNEQFFGPGTRLTVL.

The rearrangement links TRBV2 to TRBJ2-2, with 9 nucleotides matching TRBD1. The CDR3 covers 15 residues. Trimming at V came to 8 bases and at J to 5 bases, leaving 9 bases not matched to a gene. Germline-derived CDR1 and CDR2 are SNHLY and FYNNEI. The CDR3 DNA sequence: TGTGCCAGCCGACCTACAGGGGGCGGAACCGGGGAGCTGTTTTTT. Encoded protein: CASRPTGGGTGELFF.

This clone was seen a few times. V usage is TRBV29-1 and J usage is TRBJ2-7, with 7 bases aligning to TRBD2. V shed 4 bases and J 6 bases; nucleotides not matched to a gene: 9. The CDR3 is 13 amino acids. Germline CDR1 and CDR2: SQVTM and ANQGSEA. CDR3 residues: CSVGAGSYGEQYF. The CDR3, as DNA: TGCAGCGTTGGAGCGGGGTCCTACGGCGAGCAGTACTTC.

This chain links TRBV5-5 with TRBJ2-5; 9 nucleotides match TRBD1. Per the germline V gene, CDR1 is SGHKS and CDR2 is YYEKEE (reference sequence). CDR3 length: 18 residues. V shed 3 bases and J 2 bases; nucleotides not matched to a gene: 14. The CDR3 DNA sequence: TGTGCCAGCAGCTCGACCCGGGACAGGGTCGGGGCGCAAGAGACCCAGTACTTC. Residues: CASSSTRDRVGAQETQYF.

The CDR3 reads CASRASGGYTF. CDR3 coding DNA: TGTGCCAGCAGAGCGTCCGGTGGCTACACCTTC. The chain employs TRBV9 and TRBJ1-2; D call uncertain. Germline V gene lookup returns CDR1 SGDLS and CDR2 YYNGEE. Trimming stripped 5 bases from V and 7 bases from J, with 9 bases between. The CDR3 contains 11 residues.

CDR3 sequence: CTSSQEGQKVTYQPQHF. For the CDR3, the DNA is TGCACCAGCAGCCAAGAGGGACAGAAGGTAACTTATCAGCCCCAGCATTTT. This chain joins TRBV1 and TRBJ1-5; the DNA was not used to check the table's D call, TRBD1. TRBV1 is a recognized pseudogene. CDR3 length: 17 residues.

This chain uses TRBV27 with TRBJ2-7, with D perhaps TRBD2 (6 bases). This CDR3 has 14 residues. Germline V gene data show CDR1 as MNHEY and CDR2 as SMNVEV (reference sequence). V lost 6 bases and J lost 5, with 17 bases in between. In nucleotides, the CDR3 is TGTGCCAGCAGCCTCGGGGGACCCTACGACGAGCAGTACTTC. Its translation is CASSLGGPYDEQYF.

The CDR3 is CASTRQGLNYGYTF. The CDR3 DNA follows: TGTGCCAGTACTCGACAGGGGCTTAACTATGGCTACACCTTC. The chain carries TRBV19 and TRBJ1-2; 8 bases agree with TRBD1. Looked up from germline, CDR1 is LNHDA and CDR2 is SQIVND (reference sequence). CDR3 length equals 14 residues. The V segment lost 7 bases and the J segment 1 base; nucleotides outside the gene matches: 5.

The CDR3 coding sequence is TGTGCCAGCAGCCGGGACAGTCAAGAGACCCAGTACTTC. The encoded protein is CASSRDSQETQYF. J is TRBJ2-5 and V is TRBV11-3; 7 bases agree with TRBD1. Germline V lookup: CDR1 SGHNT, CDR2 YENEEA. Trimming cost V 5 bases and J 2 bases; bases outside gene matches: 2. The CDR3 covers 13 residues.

This chain links TRBV6-5 with TRBJ2-7, with 7 positions matching TRBD1. Looked up from germline, CDR1 is MNHEY and CDR2 is SVGAGI. The CDR3 is 14 residues long. The junction had 7 bases not matched to a gene; V was cut back by 5 bases and J by 3 bases. The CDR3 coding sequence is TGTGCCAGCAGTCCAGGGGACAGAGACTACGAGCAGTACTTC. Translation: CASSPGDRDYEQYF.

The chain is built from TRBV7-9 and TRBJ2-5, with 15 bases identical to TRBD2. Germline CDR1 is SEHNR and CDR2 is FQNEAQ (reference sequence). V shed 4 bases, J shed 5 bases, and the junction held 14 bases outside the gene matches. This CDR3 contains 19 residues. CDR3 DNA sequence: TGTGCCAGCAGCTCCTCCGGACTAGCGGGAGGGCCTGCTGGGGAGACCCAGTACTTC. It codes for CASSSSGLAGGPAGETQYF.

This chain links TRBV14 with TRBJ2-7; TRBD2 might be the D (6 bases). The germline V gene encodes CDR1 SGHDN and CDR2 FVKESK. V was clipped by 4 bases and J by 6 bases, with 22 bases between them. The CDR3 runs 16 residues. CDR3 region: CASSPLGGVAHGEQYF. The CDR3 DNA reads TGTGCCAGCAGCCCCCTGGGAGGAGTAGCACACGGCGAGCAGTACTTC.

The V call is TRBV10-1, the J call TRBJ2-2; a possible D gene is TRBD2 (5 bases). CDR3 size: 14 residues. The germline V and J ends were trimmed by 3 bases and 6 bases, with 11 bases remaining between them. CDR1 WNHNN and CDR2 SYGVQD come from the germline V gene (reference sequence). The CDR3 sequence: CASSEWHGAGELFF. The CDR3 DNA sequence: TGCGCCAGCAGTGAATGGCACGGGGCCGGGGAGCTGTTTTTT.

The genes are TRBV14 and TRBJ1-2; D is unclear. The V and J ends lost 3 bases and 4 bases respectively, with 9 bases between them. Germline V lookup: CDR1 SGHDN, CDR2 FVKESK. The CDR3 is made up of 13 amino acids. For the CDR3, the DNA is TGTGCCAGCAGCCAGAAAACAGTCTATGGCTACACCTTC. It encodes CASSQKTVYGYTF.